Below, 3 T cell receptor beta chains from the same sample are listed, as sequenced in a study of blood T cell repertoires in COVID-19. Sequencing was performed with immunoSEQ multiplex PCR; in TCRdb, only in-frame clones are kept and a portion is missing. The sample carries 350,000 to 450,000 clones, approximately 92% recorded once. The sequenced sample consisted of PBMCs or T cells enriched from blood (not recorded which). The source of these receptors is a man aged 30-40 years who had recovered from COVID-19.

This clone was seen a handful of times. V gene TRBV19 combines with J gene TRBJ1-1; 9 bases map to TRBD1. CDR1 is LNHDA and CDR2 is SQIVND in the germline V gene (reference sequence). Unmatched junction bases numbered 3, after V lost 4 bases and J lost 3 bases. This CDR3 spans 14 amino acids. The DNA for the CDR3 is TGTGCCAGTAGTAATACAGGGGGCTACACTGAAGCTTTCTTT. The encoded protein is CASSNTGGYTEAFF. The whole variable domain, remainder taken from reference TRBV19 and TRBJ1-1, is DGGITQSPKYLFRKEGQNVTLSCEQNLNHDAMYWYRQDPGQGLRLIYYSQIVNDFQKGDIAEGYSVSREKKESFPLTVTSAQKNPTAFYLCASSNTGGYTEAFFGQGTRLTVV.

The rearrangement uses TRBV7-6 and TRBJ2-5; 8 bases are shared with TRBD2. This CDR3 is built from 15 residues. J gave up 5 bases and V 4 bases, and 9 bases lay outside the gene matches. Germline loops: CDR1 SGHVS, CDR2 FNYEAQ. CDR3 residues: CASSSVGGARETQYF. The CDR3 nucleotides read TGTGCCAGCAGCTCGGTCGGGGGGGCGCGGGAGACCCAGTACTTC.

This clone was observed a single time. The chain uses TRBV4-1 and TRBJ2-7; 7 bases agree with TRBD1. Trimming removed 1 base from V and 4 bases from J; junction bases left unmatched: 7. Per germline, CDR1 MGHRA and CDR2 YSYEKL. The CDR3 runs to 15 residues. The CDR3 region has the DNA TGCGCCAGCAGCCAAGTAATGGGACAGATTTACGAGCAGTACTTC. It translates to CASSQVMGQIYEQYF.